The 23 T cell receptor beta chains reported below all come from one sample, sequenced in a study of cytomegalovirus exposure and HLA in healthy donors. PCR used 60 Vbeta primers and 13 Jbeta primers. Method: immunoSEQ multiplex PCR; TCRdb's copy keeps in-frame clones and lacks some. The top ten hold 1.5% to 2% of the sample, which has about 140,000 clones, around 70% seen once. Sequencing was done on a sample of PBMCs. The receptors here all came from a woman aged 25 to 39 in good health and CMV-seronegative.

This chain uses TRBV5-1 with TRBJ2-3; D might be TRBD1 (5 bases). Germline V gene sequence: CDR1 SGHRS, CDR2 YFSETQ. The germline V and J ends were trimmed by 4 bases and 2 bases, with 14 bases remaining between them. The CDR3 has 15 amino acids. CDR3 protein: CASSVETALTDTQYF. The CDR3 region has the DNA TGCGCCAGCAGCGTAGAGACAGCCCTCACAGATACGCAGTATTTT.

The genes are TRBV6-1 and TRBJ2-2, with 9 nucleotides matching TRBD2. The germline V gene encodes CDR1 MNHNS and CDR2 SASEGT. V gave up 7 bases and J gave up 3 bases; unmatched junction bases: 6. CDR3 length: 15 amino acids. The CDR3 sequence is CASTGGGADTGELFF. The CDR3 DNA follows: TGTGCCAGCACCGGCGGGGGGGCCGACACCGGGGAGCTGTTTTTT.

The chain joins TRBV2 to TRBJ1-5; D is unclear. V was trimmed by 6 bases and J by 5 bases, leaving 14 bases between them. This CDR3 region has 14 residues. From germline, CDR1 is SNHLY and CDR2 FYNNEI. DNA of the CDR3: TGTGCCAGCAGCCCCTGGGGAGTAGATCAGCCCCAGCATTTT. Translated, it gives CASSPWGVDQPQHF.

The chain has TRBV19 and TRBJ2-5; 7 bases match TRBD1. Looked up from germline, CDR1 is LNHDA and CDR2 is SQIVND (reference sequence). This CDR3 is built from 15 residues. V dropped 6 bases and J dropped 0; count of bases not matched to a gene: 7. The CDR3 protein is CASSPGQRNQETQYF. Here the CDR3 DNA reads TGTGCCAGTAGCCCGGGACAGCGGAACCAAGAGACCCAGTACTTC.

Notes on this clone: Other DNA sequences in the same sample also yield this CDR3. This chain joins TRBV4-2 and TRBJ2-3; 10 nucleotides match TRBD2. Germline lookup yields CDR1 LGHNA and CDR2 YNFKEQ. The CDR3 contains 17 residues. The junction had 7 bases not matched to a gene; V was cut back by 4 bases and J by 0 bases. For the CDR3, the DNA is TGTGCCAGCAGCCGAACGACTAGCGGGTCTAGCACAGATACGCAGTATTTT. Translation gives CASSRTTSGSSTDTQYF.

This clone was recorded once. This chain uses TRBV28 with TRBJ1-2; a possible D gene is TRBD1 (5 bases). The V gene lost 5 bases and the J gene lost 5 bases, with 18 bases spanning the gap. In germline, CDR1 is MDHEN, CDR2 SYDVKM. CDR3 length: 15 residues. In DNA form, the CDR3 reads TGTGCCAGCAGTGCAACAGGACTGGGGGGGTATGGCTACACCTTC. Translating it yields CASSATGLGGYGYTF.

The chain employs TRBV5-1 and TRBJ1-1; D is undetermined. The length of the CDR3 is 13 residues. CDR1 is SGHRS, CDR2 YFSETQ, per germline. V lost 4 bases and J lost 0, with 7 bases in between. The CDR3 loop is CASSGPVNTEAFF. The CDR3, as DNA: TGCGCCAGCAGCGGGCCGGTGAACACTGAAGCTTTCTTT.

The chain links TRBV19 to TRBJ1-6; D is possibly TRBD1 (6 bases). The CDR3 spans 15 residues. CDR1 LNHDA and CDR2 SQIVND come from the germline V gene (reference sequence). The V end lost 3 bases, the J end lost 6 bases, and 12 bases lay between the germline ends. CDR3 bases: TGTGCCAGTAGTATTACTCGGACAGCTAATTCACCCCTCCACTTT. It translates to CASSITRTANSPLHF.

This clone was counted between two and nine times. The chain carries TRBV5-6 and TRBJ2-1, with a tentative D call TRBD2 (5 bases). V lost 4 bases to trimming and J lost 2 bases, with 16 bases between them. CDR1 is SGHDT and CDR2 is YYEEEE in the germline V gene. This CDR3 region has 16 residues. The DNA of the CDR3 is TGTGCCAGCAGCGGTGGTAAGGGAGTAGCCTACAATGAGCAGTTCTTC. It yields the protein CASSGGKGVAYNEQFF. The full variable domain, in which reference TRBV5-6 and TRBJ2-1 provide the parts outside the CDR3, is DAGVTQSPTHLIKTRGQQVTLRCSPKSGHDTVSWYQQALGQGPQFIFQYYEEEERQRGNFPDRFSGHQFPNYSSELNVNALLLGDSALYLCASSGGKGVAYNEQFFGPGTRLTVL.

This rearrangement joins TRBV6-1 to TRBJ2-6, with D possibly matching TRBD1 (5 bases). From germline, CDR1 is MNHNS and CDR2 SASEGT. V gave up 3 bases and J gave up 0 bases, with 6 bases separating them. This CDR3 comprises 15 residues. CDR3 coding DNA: TGTGCCAGCAGTGACAGGGCCTCTGGGGCCAACGTCCTGACTTTC. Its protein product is CASSDRASGANVLTF.

The CDR3 DNA reads as TGTGCCAGCAGTGACGGGAAGACCCAGTACTTC. It is translated as CASSDGKTQYF. The J gene is TRBJ2-5, the V gene TRBV2, with D maybe TRBD2 (5 bases). V was pared by 3 bases and J by 6 bases, with 5 bases between. Germline V CDR1 and CDR2: SNHLY, FYNNEI. The CDR3 extends over 11 amino acids.

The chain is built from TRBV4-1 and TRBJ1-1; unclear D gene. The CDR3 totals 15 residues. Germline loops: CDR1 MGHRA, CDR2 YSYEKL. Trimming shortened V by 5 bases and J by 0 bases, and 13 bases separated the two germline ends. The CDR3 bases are TGCGCCAGCAGCGTCGGACCGGGGATGAACACTGAAGCTTTCTTT. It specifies CASSVGPGMNTEAFF.

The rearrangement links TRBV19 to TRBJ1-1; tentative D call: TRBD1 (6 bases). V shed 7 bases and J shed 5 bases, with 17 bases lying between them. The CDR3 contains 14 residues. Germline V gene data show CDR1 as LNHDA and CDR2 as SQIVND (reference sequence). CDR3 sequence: CASTFRGVTTEAFF. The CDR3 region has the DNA TGTGCCAGTACCTTCAGGGGAGTTACGACTGAAGCTTTCTTT.

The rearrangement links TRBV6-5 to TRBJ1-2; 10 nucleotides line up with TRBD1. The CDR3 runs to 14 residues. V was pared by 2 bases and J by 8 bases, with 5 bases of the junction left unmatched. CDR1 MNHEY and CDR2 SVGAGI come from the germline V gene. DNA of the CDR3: TGTGCCAGCAGTTACGGCGACAGGGGGCGCGGCTACACCTTC. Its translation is CASSYGDRGRGYTF.

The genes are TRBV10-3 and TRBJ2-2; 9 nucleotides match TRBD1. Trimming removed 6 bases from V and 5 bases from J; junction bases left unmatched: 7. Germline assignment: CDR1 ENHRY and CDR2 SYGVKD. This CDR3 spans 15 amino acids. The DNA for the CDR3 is TGTGCCATCAGGCCCGGGACAGGGAAAACCGGGGAGCTGTTTTTT. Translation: CAIRPGTGKTGELFF.

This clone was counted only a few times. In DNA, the CDR3 is TGTGCCAGCAGCTTCGAACTATCGGATTTGTACTTC. Translated: CASSFELSDLYF. The chain employs TRBV7-9 and TRBJ2-7; the D is unclear. The germline V gene encodes CDR1 SEHNR and CDR2 FQNEAQ (reference sequence). Trimming stripped 3 bases from V and 12 bases from J, with 15 bases between. This CDR3 contains 12 residues.

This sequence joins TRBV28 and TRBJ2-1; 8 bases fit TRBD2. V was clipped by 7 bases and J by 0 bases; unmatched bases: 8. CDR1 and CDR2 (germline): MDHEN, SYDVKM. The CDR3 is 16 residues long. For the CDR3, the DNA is TGTGCCAGCATCGAAAAAAGCGGGAGCTCCTACAATGAGCAGTTCTTC. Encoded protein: CASIEKSGSSYNEQFF.

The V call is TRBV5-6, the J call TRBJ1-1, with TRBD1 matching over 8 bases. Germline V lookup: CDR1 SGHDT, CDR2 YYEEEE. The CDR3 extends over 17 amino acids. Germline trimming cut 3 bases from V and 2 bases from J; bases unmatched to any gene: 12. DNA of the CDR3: TGTGCCAGCAGCTCGTTAACAGGGGGGAATAGTAACACTGAAGCTTTCTTT. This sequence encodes CASSSLTGGNSNTEAFF.

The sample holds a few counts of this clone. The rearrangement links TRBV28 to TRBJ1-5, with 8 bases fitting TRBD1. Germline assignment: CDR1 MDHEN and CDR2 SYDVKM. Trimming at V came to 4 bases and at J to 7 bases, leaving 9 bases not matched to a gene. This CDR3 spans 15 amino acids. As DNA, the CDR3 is TGTGCCAGCAGTTCCCGGGGACAGGCGATCCAGCCCCAGCATTTT. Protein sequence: CASSSRGQAIQPQHF.

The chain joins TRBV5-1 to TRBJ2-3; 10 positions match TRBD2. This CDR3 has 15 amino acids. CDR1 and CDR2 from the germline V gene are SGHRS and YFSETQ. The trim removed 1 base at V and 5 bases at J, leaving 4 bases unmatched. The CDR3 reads CASSLLLAGVDTQYF. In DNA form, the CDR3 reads TGCGCCAGCAGCTTGCTCCTAGCGGGGGTAGATACGCAGTATTTT.

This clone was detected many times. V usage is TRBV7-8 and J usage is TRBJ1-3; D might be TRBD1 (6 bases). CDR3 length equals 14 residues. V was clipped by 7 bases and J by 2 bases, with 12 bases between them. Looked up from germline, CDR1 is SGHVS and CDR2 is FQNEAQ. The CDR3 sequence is CASTQGGAGNTIYF. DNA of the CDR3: TGTGCCAGCACGCAAGGGGGGGCTGGAAACACCATATATTTT.

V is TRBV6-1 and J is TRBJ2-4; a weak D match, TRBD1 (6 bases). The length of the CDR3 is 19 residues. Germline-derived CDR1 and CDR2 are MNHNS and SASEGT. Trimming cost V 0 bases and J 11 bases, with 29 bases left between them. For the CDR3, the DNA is TGTGCCAGCAGTGAAGCGACCGGCCGTCTCGCCTTCCGGACAGCTCTTCAGTACTTC. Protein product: CASSEATGRLAFRTALQYF.

The CDR3 sequence is CASSQLAGGSYNEQFF. Here the CDR3 DNA reads TGTGCCAGCAGCCAACTAGCGGGAGGGTCCTACAATGAGCAGTTCTTC. This chain joins TRBV14 and TRBJ2-1, with 12 bases identical to TRBD2. V trimming: 2 bases; J trimming: 1 base; junction bases outside the gene matches: 0. This CDR3 has 16 residues. Germline CDR1 reads SGHDN; CDR2 reads FVKESK.